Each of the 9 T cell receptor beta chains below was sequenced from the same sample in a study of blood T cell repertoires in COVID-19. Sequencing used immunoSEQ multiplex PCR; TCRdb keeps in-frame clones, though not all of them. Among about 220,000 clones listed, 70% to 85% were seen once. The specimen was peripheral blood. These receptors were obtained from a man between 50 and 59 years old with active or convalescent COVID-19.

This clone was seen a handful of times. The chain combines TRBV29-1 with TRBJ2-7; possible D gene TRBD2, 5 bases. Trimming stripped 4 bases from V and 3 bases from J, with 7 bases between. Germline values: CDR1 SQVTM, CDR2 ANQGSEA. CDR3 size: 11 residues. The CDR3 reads CSVVSGYEQYF. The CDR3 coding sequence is TGCAGCGTTGTGAGCGGCTACGAGCAGTACTTC.

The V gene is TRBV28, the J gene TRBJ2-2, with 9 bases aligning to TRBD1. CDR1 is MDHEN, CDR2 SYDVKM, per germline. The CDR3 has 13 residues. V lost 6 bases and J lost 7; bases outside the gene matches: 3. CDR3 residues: CASRQGAVGELFF. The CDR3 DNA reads TGTGCCAGCAGACAGGGGGCGGTCGGGGAGCTGTTTTTT.

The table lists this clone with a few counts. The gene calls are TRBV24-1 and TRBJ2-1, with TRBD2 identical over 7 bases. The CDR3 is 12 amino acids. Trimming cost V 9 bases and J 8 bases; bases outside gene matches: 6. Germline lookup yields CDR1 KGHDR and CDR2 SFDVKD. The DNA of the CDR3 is TGTGCCACCCGCGGCGGGAGTGATGAGCAGTTCTTC. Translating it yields CATRGGSDEQFF.

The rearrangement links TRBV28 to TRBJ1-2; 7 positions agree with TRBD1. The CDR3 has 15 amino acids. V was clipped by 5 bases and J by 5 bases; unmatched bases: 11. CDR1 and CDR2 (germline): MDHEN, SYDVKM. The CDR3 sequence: CASSPPGTALYGYTF. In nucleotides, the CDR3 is TGTGCCAGCAGTCCCCCCGGGACAGCGCTATATGGCTACACCTTC.

In DNA, the CDR3 is TGTGCCAGCACCTCAGGACAGGGGGTCTACGAGCAGTACGTC. Its protein product is CASTSGQGVYEQYV. The rearrangement uses TRBV28 and TRBJ2-7, with 10 bases lining up with TRBD1. The junction had 6 bases not matched to a gene; V was cut back by 7 bases and J by 3 bases. Per germline, CDR1 MDHEN and CDR2 SYDVKM. The CDR3 consists of 14 residues.

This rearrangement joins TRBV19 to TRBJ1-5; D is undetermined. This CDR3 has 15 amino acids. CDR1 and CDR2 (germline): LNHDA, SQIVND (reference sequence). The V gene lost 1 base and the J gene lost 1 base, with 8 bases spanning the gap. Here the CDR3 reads CASSIVRLSNQPQHF. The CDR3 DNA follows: TGTGCCAGTAGTATAGTCAGGCTGAGCAATCAGCCCCAGCATTTT.

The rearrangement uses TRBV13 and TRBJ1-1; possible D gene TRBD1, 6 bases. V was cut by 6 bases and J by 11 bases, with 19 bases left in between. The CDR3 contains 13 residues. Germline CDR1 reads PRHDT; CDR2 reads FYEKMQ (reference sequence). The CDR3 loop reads CASRTRRGGTAFF. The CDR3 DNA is TGTGCCAGCAGGACAAGGCGGGGGGGCACGGCTTTCTTT.

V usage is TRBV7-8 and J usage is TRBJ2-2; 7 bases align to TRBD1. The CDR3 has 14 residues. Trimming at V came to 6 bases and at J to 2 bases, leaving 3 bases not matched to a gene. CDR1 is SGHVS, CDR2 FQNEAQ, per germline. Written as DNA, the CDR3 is TGTGCCAGCAGGAGAGGGGGCAACACCGGGGAGCTGTTTTTT. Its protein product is CASRRGGNTGELFF.

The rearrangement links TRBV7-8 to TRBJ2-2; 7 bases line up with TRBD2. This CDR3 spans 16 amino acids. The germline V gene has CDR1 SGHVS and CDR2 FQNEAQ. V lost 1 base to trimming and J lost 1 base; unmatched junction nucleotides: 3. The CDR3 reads CASSLVGLENTGELFF. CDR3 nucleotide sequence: TGTGCCAGCAGCTTAGTAGGACTAGAGAACACCGGGGAGCTGTTTTTT.